This T cell receptor (beta chain) was sequenced in a study of T cells in Graves' hyperthyroidism and ophthalmopathy. Those patients with uncontrolled infection, other autoimmune disease, pregnancy or lactation were excluded. Germline CDR1 and CDR2: SGHTA and FQGNSA. The CDR3 contains 14 residues. The V gene end was trimmed by 6 bases and the J gene end by 2 bases; junction bases not matched to a gene: 5. The study, taken as a whole, reports: Researchers found most expanded thyroid clonotypes above 0.001 in blood as well. Before onset, ophthalmopathy was predicted by the model a median around 6 months earlier. In simple terms, a model built on 13 V-J features told ophthalmopathy apart from stable hyperthyroidism.

The source material, RNA transcripts, was used to amplify TCR beta CDR3 regions. RT-PCR in the first round (using the HTBI primer set) targeted the TCR CDR3. Each CDR3 protein gets one entry after TCRdb re-called the multiplex PCR reads with MiXCR. The table includes 540,000 or so distinct CDR3 sequences, about 45% detected once. Many counts were recorded for this clonotype. Antigen unknown. This receptor was obtained from an adult woman with Graves' disease, either hyperthyroidism or ophthalmopathy (not recorded which). This rearrangement joins TRBV7-2 to TRBJ1-2, with TRBD1 matching over 8 bases. The sequencing input was peripheral blood or thyroid tissue (not recorded which). The CDR3 nucleotides read TGTGCCAGCAGAGGACAGGGATGGAACTATGGCTACACCTTC. Translation gives CASRGQGWNYGYTF.